These 28 T cell receptor beta chains were all obtained from the same sample, sequenced in a study of T cell responses to AZD1222 COVID-19 vaccine. Profiled with immunoSEQ multiplex PCR; TCRdb holds only in-frame clones, not every one. The data show 130,000 to 150,000 clones, over 80% seen once. This specimen was peripheral blood, taken 28 days after the second AZD1222 dose. The receptor set was obtained from an adult who received the AZD1222 COVID-19 vaccine.

V is TRBV11-3 and J is TRBJ2-7; 9 bases fit TRBD1. Germline values: CDR1 SGHNT, CDR2 YENEEA. Trimming at V came to 5 bases and at J to 6 bases, leaving 11 bases not matched to a gene. The CDR3 covers 15 residues. The CDR3 region is CASSPQTGGRAEQYF. The CDR3 DNA sequence: TGTGCCAGCAGCCCCCAGACAGGGGGAAGGGCCGAGCAGTACTTC.

This rearrangement joins TRBV7-2 to TRBJ1-6, with 9 nucleotides matching TRBD1. CDR1 is SGHTA, CDR2 FQGNSA, per germline. The CDR3 covers 16 residues. V lost 5 bases, J lost 10 bases, and 12 bases stayed unmatched. The CDR3 spells CASSRSEQGARSPLHF. As DNA, the CDR3 is TGTGCCAGCAGCCGGTCCGAACAGGGGGCGCGGTCACCCCTCCACTTT.

V is TRBV30 and J is TRBJ1-2; TRBD1 might be the D (6 bases). V shed 3 bases and J shed 3 bases, with 14 bases lying between them. The CDR3 extends over 14 amino acids. From germline, CDR1 is GTSNPN and CDR2 SVGIG (reference sequence). Here the CDR3 reads CAWSAGQTYYGYTF. CDR3 DNA sequence: TGTGCCTGGAGCGCTGGACAGACTTACTATGGCTACACCTTC.

The chain carries TRBV29-1 and TRBJ2-7; TRBD2 is a possible D gene (5 bases). The length of the CDR3 is 12 residues. V dropped 6 bases and J dropped 5 bases, with 14 bases sitting between them. Germline V gene sequence: CDR1 SQVTM, CDR2 ANQGSEA. CDR3: CSVATSGDEQYF. CDR3 DNA: TGCAGCGTGGCTACCTCCGGGGACGAGCAGTACTTC.

The chain recombines TRBV11-3 with TRBJ2-7; 8 nucleotides agree with TRBD1. Unmatched junction bases numbered 8, after V lost 6 bases and J lost 1 base. The CDR3 loop spans 15 amino acids. The V gene's germline CDR1 is SGHNT and CDR2 YENEEA. CDR3 nucleotides: TGTGCCAGCAGACCGACAGGGGTCAGGTCCTACGAGCAGTACTTC. Encoded protein: CASRPTGVRSYEQYF. The full variable domain, completed using reference TRBV11-3 and TRBJ2-7, is EAGVVQSPRYKIIEKKQPVAFWCNPISGHNTLYWYLQNLGQGPELLIRYENEEAVDDSQLPKDRFSAERLKGVDSTLKIQPAELGDSAVYLCASRPTGVRSYEQYFGPGTRLTVT.

The chain uses TRBV27 and TRBJ1-5; D gene unclear. Germline CDR1 and CDR2: MNHEY and SMNVEV (reference sequence). The CDR3 covers 19 residues. V was trimmed by 3 bases and J by 0 bases, leaving 21 bases between them. This CDR3 is CASSFAEIGPKYSNQPQHF. The DNA for the CDR3 is TGTGCCAGCAGTTTCGCAGAAATCGGACCGAAATATAGCAATCAGCCCCAGCATTTT.

The V gene is TRBV7-9, the J gene TRBJ2-3; 9 bases fit TRBD2. V trimming: 2 bases; J trimming: 2 bases; junction bases outside the gene matches: 5. The CDR3 loop spans 16 amino acids. Germline V gene lookup returns CDR1 SEHNR and CDR2 FQNEAQ (reference sequence). DNA of the CDR3: TGTGCCAGCAGCTTAAGGGTAGCGGGGGACACAGATACGCAGTATTTT. It yields the protein CASSLRVAGDTDTQYF.

CDR3 in DNA: TGTGCCAGCAGTTACTCCACCGGCGACAGCCATAGCAATCAGCCCCAGCATTTT. This translates into CASSYSTGDSHSNQPQHF. This chain uses TRBV6-2 or TRBV6-3 with TRBJ1-5; possibly TRBD1 for D (5 bases). Germline CDR1 reads MNHEY; CDR2 reads SVGEGT. The CDR3 totals 18 residues. Trimming cost V 0 bases and J 0 bases, with 15 bases left between them.

V gene TRBV24-1 combines with J gene TRBJ2-1; maybe TRBD1 (6 bases). The CDR3 spans 15 residues. Trimming shortened V by 4 bases and J by 1 base, and 10 bases separated the two germline ends. The germline V gene encodes CDR1 KGHDR and CDR2 SFDVKD. In nucleotides, the CDR3 is TGTGCCACCAGTGACTCAGGGGCATCCTACAATGAGCAGTTCTTC. The encoded protein is CATSDSGASYNEQFF.

The chain links TRBV2 to TRBJ2-7; TRBD1 might be the D (6 bases). Trimming shortened V by 4 bases and J by 2 bases, and 9 bases separated the two germline ends. CDR3 length: 13 amino acids. CDR1 is SNHLY and CDR2 is FYNNEI in the germline V gene. CDR3 sequence (DNA): TGTGCCAGCAGTGGGGACATACCCTACGAGCAGTACTTC. It is translated as CASSGDIPYEQYF.

This chain joins TRBV12-3 or TRBV12-4 and TRBJ2-7; possible D gene TRBD2, 6 bases. The CDR3 has 13 amino acids. Between the trimmed V and J ends, which lost 5 bases and 0 bases, there was a span of 8 bases. The CDR3 region is CASSHGSSYEQYF. In nucleotides, the CDR3 is TGTGCCAGCAGTCACGGGAGCTCCTACGAGCAGTACTTC.

In nucleotides, the CDR3 is TGTGCCAGCACCCTCTCCTACAGGAACAATCAGCCCCAGCATTTT. Encoded protein: CASTLSYRNNQPQHF. This sequence joins TRBV6-6 and TRBJ1-5; the D gene is possibly TRBD1 (5 bases). Germline loops: CDR1 MNHNY, CDR2 SVGAGI (reference sequence). The CDR3 runs 15 residues. Trimming took off 7 bases at V and 3 bases at J, with 16 bases between the two ends.

V gene TRBV5-1 combines with J gene TRBJ1-2; D call uncertain. The CDR3 is made up of 16 amino acids. Germline CDR1 SGHRS, CDR2 YFSETQ. Deletions cut 0 bases from V and 5 bases from J, with 17 bases between. In DNA, the CDR3 is TGCGCCAGCAGCTTGGATGCCGGGAGCCCCTATTATGGCTACACCTTC. This translates into CASSLDAGSPYYGYTF.

V usage is TRBV12-5 and J usage is TRBJ1-2; D gene uncertain. Germline assignment: CDR1 LGHNT and CDR2 FRNRAP. Trimming cost V 0 bases and J 8 bases, with 22 bases left between them. The CDR3 length is 17 residues. CDR3: CASGLVRLWQPSDGYTF. CDR3 DNA: TGTGCTAGTGGTTTGGTACGGTTGTGGCAGCCCAGTGACGGCTACACCTTC. Full variable domain (missing parts from reference TRBV12-5 and TRBJ1-2): DARVTQTPRHKVTEMGQEVTMRCQPILGHNTVFWYRQTMMQGLELLAYFRNRAPLDDSGMPKDRFSAEMPDATLATLKIQPSEPRDSAVYFCASGLVRLWQPSDGYTFGSGTRLTVV.

CDR3 loop: CASSFKGLPSPYEQYF. In DNA form, the CDR3 reads TGTGCCAGCAGCTTCAAGGGACTACCGAGCCCCTACGAGCAGTACTTC. V usage is TRBV7-3 and J usage is TRBJ2-7; 7 bases are a match to TRBD2. With 3 bases clipped from V and 2 bases from J, the junction kept 10 bases outside the gene matches. Germline CDR1 is SGHTA and CDR2 is FQGTGA. The CDR3 consists of 16 residues.

The CDR3 coding sequence is TGTGCCAGCAGACCTCCGGGACAGGGGTACGAGCAGTACTTC. This codes for CASRPPGQGYEQYF. The rearrangement joins TRBV11-2 to TRBJ2-7; 10 nucleotides agree with TRBD1. CDR3 length equals 14 residues. From germline, CDR1 is SGHAT and CDR2 FQNNGV. Losses at the gene ends were 6 bases for V and 4 bases for J; bases not matched to a gene: 6.

To note about this clone: This may stem from a read error, because a much larger clone lies one nucleotide away. The rearrangement joins TRBV30 to TRBJ2-7; TRBD2 matches 9 bases. Germline CDR1 reads GTSNPN; CDR2 reads SVGIG (reference sequence). This CDR3 region has 17 residues. The trim removed 2 bases at V and 2 bases at J, leaving 13 bases unmatched. The CDR3 here is CAWSPPPRLAATYEQYF. CDR3 DNA sequence: TGTGCCTGGAGTCCCCCTCCCCGACTAGCGGCCACCTACGAGCAGTACTTC.

This clone was recorded only once. This chain joins TRBV5-1 and TRBJ2-4, with 13 bases matching TRBD2. Looked up from germline, CDR1 is SGHRS and CDR2 is YFSETQ. This CDR3 region has 20 residues. V was pared by 4 bases and J by 2 bases, with 15 bases of the junction left unmatched. The CDR3 DNA follows: TGCGCCAGCAGCCCGCTCAAACTAGCGGGAGGGCCTTTGTCCAAAAACATTCAGTACTTC. Translating gives CASSPLKLAGGPLSKNIQYF.

This chain connects TRBV5-6 to TRBJ1-6; 12 nucleotides line up with TRBD1. The CDR3 covers 16 residues. Germline V lookup: CDR1 SGHDT, CDR2 YYEEEE. The trim removed 4 bases at V and 10 bases at J, leaving 9 bases unmatched. The DNA for the CDR3 is TGTGCCAGCAGCCCGACAGGGACAGGGGGCGTATCACCCCTCCACTTT. Its protein is CASSPTGTGGVSPLHF.

This chain links TRBV5-1 with TRBJ2-7; the match to TRBD1 covers 11 bases. CDR1 SGHRS and CDR2 YFSETQ come from the germline V gene. CDR3 length: 14 residues. V was clipped by 4 bases and J by 7 bases; unmatched bases: 7. The CDR3 here is CASSVGTGGGEQYF. In DNA, the CDR3 is TGCGCCAGCAGCGTAGGGACAGGGGGTGGGGAGCAGTACTTC.

This sequence joins TRBV3-1 (or the pseudogene TRBV3-2) and TRBJ1-5, with TRBD1 identical over 9 bases. V lost 3 bases to trimming and J lost 4 bases; unmatched junction nucleotides: 4. The CDR3 is 15 amino acids. Germline V gene sequence: CDR1 LGHDT, CDR2 YNNKEL (reference sequence). Here the CDR3 reads CASSHKTGGNQPQHF. The CDR3 DNA reads as TGTGCCAGCAGCCACAAGACAGGGGGAAATCAGCCCCAGCATTTT.

V is TRBV11-2 and J is TRBJ2-1; possibly TRBD1 or TRBD2 for D (6 bases each). Germline V lookup: CDR1 SGHAT, CDR2 FQNNGV. V was shortened by 4 bases and J by 0 bases, with 16 bases between the two germline ends. The CDR3 runs 17 residues. This CDR3 reads CASSYRGRGPSYNEQFF. The CDR3, as DNA: TGTGCCAGCAGCTACAGAGGTCGGGGGCCCTCCTACAATGAGCAGTTCTTC.

The CDR3 sequence is CASRGQGTGELFF. The CDR3 coding sequence is TGTGCCAGCAGGGGACAGGGAACCGGGGAGCTGTTTTTT. The rearrangement joins TRBV3-1 (or the pseudogene TRBV3-2) to TRBJ2-2; 9 bases line up with TRBD1. Losses at the gene ends were 6 bases for V and 5 bases for J; bases not matched to a gene: 1. The CDR3 totals 13 residues. From germline, CDR1 is LGHDT and CDR2 YNNKEL (reference sequence).

V and J are TRBV7-8 and TRBJ1-5, with 10 bases matching TRBD1. The CDR3 is 16 amino acids. V lost 4 bases, J lost 4 bases, and 7 bases stayed unmatched. CDR1 is SGHVS and CDR2 is FQNEAQ in the germline V gene. CDR3 sequence: CASSSRDRGLNQPQHF. The CDR3 DNA sequence: TGTGCCAGCAGCTCACGCGACAGGGGGCTAAATCAGCCCCAGCATTTT.

The chain uses TRBV5-1 and TRBJ1-6, with unresolved D. V was cut by 4 bases and J by 8 bases, with 10 bases left in between. The germline V gene has CDR1 SGHRS and CDR2 YFSETQ. There are 13 residues in the CDR3. CDR3 sequence (DNA): TGCGCCAGCAGCCAAATCGGGGATTCACCCCTCCACTTT. This gives the protein CASSQIGDSPLHF.

This clone was counted once. CDR3 amino acids: CASSRGSGWNYGYTF. For the CDR3, the DNA is TGTGCCAGCAGCCGCGGCTCAGGATGGAACTATGGCTACACCTTC. J is TRBJ1-2 and V is TRBV5-6; D uncertain. Germline CDR1 reads SGHDT; CDR2 reads YYEEEE. The V end lost 4 bases, the J end lost 2 bases, and 15 bases lay between the germline ends. The CDR3 is 15 amino acids. Variable domain in full (rest from reference TRBV5-6 and TRBJ1-2): DAGVTQSPTHLIKTRGQQVTLRCSPKSGHDTVSWYQQALGQGPQFIFQYYEEEERQRGNFPDRFSGHQFPNYSSELNVNALLLGDSALYLCASSRGSGWNYGYTFGSGTRLTVV.

The V call is TRBV27, the J call TRBJ2-1; D call uncertain. The germline gives CDR1 MNHEY, CDR2 SMNVEV (reference sequence). The germline V and J ends were trimmed by 2 bases and 15 bases, with 8 bases remaining between them. The CDR3 spans 10 residues. The CDR3 protein is CASSLAGPFF. Here the CDR3 DNA reads TGTGCCAGCAGTTTAGCTGGGCCGTTCTTC.

The rearrangement uses TRBV7-8 and TRBJ2-7; maybe TRBD1 (5 bases). The germline CDR1 and CDR2 sequences are SGHVS and FQNEAQ. V gave up 3 bases and J gave up 3 bases, with 15 bases separating them. This CDR3 region has 15 residues. The CDR3 loop is CASSLSAGIGYEQYF. The CDR3 DNA reads TGTGCCAGCAGCTTGTCTGCAGGGATCGGCTACGAGCAGTACTTC.